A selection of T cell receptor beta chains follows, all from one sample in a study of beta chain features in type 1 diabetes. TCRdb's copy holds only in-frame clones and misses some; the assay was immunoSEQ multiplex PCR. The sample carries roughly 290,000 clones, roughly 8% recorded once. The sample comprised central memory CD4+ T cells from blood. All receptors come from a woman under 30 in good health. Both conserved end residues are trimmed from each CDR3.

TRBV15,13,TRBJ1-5,ATSRDKAGNQPQH
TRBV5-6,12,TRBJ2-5,ASSLLRGKETQY
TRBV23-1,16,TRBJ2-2,ASSQSAHGGGGTGELF
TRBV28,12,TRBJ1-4,ASTSGTPNEKLF
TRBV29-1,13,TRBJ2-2,SVEKTSGAGGELF
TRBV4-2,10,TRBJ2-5,ASSQSQETQY
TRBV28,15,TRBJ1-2,ASRRETPGLDGYGYT
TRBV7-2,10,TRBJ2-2,ASSPTLGELF
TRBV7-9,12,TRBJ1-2,ASSSDGTDYGYT
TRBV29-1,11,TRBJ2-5,SGPDWNGETQY
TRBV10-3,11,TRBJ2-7,AISVDVRYEQY
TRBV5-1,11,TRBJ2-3,ASSLRDTDTQY
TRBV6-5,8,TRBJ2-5,ATGRETQY
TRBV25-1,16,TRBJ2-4,ASSGTSGGEGAKNIQY
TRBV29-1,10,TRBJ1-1,SVVQSHTEAF
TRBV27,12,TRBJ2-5,ASSPYGIRGAQY
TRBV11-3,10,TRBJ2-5,ASSLLQETQY
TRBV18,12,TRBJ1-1,ASSPRPGDTEAF
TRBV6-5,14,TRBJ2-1,ASSYSGSNSYNEQF
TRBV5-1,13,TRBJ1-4,ASRGTAGTSEKLF
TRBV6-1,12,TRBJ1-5,ASSPTVTNQPQH
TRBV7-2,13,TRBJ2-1,ASSRTSGKYNEQF
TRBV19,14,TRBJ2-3,ASRPIGGGATDTQY
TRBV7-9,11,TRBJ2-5,ASSPRDQETQY
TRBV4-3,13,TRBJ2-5,ASSQDRQGGETQY
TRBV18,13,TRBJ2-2,ASSPYGRATGELF